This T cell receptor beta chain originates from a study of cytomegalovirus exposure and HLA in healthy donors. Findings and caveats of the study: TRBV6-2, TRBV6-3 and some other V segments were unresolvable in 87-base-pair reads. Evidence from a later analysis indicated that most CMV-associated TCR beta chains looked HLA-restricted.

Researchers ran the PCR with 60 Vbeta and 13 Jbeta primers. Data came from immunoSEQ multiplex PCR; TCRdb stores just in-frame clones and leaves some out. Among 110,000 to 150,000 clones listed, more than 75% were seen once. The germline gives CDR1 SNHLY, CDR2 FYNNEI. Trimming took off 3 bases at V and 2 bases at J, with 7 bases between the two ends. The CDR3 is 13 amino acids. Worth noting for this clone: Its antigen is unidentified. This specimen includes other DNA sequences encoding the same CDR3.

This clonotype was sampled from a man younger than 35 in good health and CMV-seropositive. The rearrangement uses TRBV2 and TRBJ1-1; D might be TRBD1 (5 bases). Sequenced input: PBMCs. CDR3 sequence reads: CASSDDRNTEAFF. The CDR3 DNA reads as TGTGCCAGCAGTGACGACAGAAACACTGAAGCTTTCTTT. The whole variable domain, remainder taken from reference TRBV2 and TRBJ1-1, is EPEVTQTPSHQVTQMGQEVILRCVPISNHLYFYWYRQILGQKVEFLVSFYNNEISEKSEIFDDQFSVERPDGSNFTLKIRSTKLEDSAMYFCASSDDRNTEAFFGQGTRLTVV.